This TCR beta chain was captured by sequencing in a study of T cells in Graves' hyperthyroidism and ophthalmopathy (dated by TCRdb to the late 2010s). Concerning the study at large: To identify distinguishing TCR V-J signatures, a discovery cohort of about 95 patients was used, comprising 40 to 45 with Graves' ophthalmopathy and 57 with stable Graves' hyperthyroidism. Thyroid tissue and blood T-cell repertoires from several Graves' hyperthyroidism patients were also compared in the study. Once sampling was done, hyperthyroidism patients were given methimazole at a starting dose of 30 mg daily, whereas ophthalmopathy patients were given high-dose intravenous methylprednisolone. Whether ophthalmopathy could be predicted prospectively was tested in an independent validation cohort made up of under 20 hyperthyroidism patients plus 17 patients who later progressed to ophthalmopathy. According to the paper, TCR Vbeta CDR3 sequencing was carried out on about 140 peripheral blood samples, which came from 40 to 45 ophthalmopathy, 75 to 80 hyperthyroidism and around 17 progressor patients. The approximately 100 discovery patients were divided at random into training and test sets in a 7:3 ratio.

TCR beta CDR3 regions were amplified from RNA transcripts. For the first round of RT-PCR on the TCR CDR3, the HTBI primer set was used together with the Qiagen OneStep RT-PCR kit. A second multiplex PCR round built the libraries, followed by size selection and purification. The libraries were sequenced on an Illumina HiSeq2000 using paired-end 100 bp reads. Per the source publication's procedure: SOAPnuke was used to process the raw data, removing reads that contained adapters or uncalled bases, had a mean Phred below 15, or lacked an exact match to the constant primer or identifier. High-quality paired reads were merged with COPE v1.2.5, and unique nucleotide sequences were defined as clonotypes. Clonotypes were aligned to IMGT TRBV, TRBD and TRBJ reference segments using MiTCR v1.1. Analysis was restricted to V-J combinations with a frequency above 0.0001, which covered 98% to 99.2% of repertoires. The TCS score was defined as the ratio of F50 (clonal expansion) to E x V (chaos), calculated using BLOSUM62-based TCRdist between CDR3 peptides within each V-J. Welch's t-statistics and random forest reduced 514 V-J features to fewer than 15, which were used in a naive Bayes classifier (R e1071). The similarity between thyroid and blood repertoires was quantified using the Morisita-Horn index. TCRdb trimmed the raw reads at Q25, called clones with MiXCR and kept productive beta chains. Entries are consolidated by CDR3 protein sequence, retaining the most common genes and DNA. TCRdb's processing, not the authors' own work, is the source of the V and J calls. In all, the sample holds 550,000 to 700,000 distinct CDR3 sequences, and 46% of those were seen once. The ten largest clones represent roughly 19% of the sample.

The paper's findings and limits, for the study overall: Blood samples also contained most of the expanded thyroid clonotypes (frequency above 0.001), which suggests that blood repertoires may reflect thyroid immune responses. In validation, progression to ophthalmopathy was predicted by the model with around 71% sensitivity and approximately 78% specificity, a median of roughly 6 months before onset. Ophthalmopathy was separated from stable hyperthyroidism by a 13 V-J signature model, with approximately 89% sensitivity and about 81% specificity obtained in cross-validation and 80%/75% obtained in testing. Sample size was not statistically predetermined, and blinding of investigators to group allocation was not performed.

This clonotype was seen repeatedly, ten times or more. Its cognate antigen has yet to be identified. Base qualities are not provided; no much larger clone lies one nucleotide away. Exclusion was applied to patients with uncontrolled infections, other autoimmune diseases, pregnancy or lactation. Diagnoses were established on the basis of clinical symptoms, serum thyroxine and TRAb, thyroid ultrasound, and orbital computed tomography. Total RNA was extracted using Trizol reagent, and RNA quality was assessed on an Agilent 2100 Bioanalyzer. Spanning cysteine to phenylalanine, the CDR3 consists of 13 amino acids. Left in the record is the CDR3 DNA by itself, 39 bases read in frame from the first base. Deletion took 6 bases off V and 2 bases off J, with a span of 14 bases between the germline ends. CDR1 and CDR2, per the germline V gene (reference sequence), are DFQATT and SNEGSKA.

The specimen was peripheral blood or thyroid tissue (not recorded which). The chain employs TRBV20-1 and TRBJ2-7, with a tentative D gene TRBD1 over 5 matching bases. The source is an adult woman with Graves' disease, either hyperthyroidism or ophthalmopathy (not recorded which). CDR3 region: CSATQGAAYEQYF. The nucleotide sequence is TGCAGTGCCACCCAAGGGGCCGCCTACGAGCAGTACTTC.